This TCR beta chain was identified in a study of cytomegalovirus exposure and HLA in healthy donors. Study-level information: Earlier, 150 million to 200 million T cells were analyzed, and 117 million unique TCR beta sequences were found among them.

The CDR3 covers 14 residues. Trimming pared 5 bases from V and 4 bases from J, leaving 14 bases between. From germline, CDR1 is KGHSH and CDR2 LQKENI. In the PCR, 60 Vbeta and 13 Jbeta primers were used. Generated by immunoSEQ multiplex PCR, the TCRdb table keeps only in-frame clones and is missing some. The table has around 170,000 clones, approximately 88% seen once. Concerning this clone: Its target is unknown.

Study-wide results and caveats: The availability of immune exposure information extended only to CMV serostatus. 164 TCR beta chains were listed as cytomegalovirus-associated.

This receptor was identified in a woman aged 18-30 years in good health and CMV-seronegative. J is TRBJ2-5 and V is TRBV18; the D gene is possibly TRBD2 (5 bases). The sample taken for sequencing was PBMCs. CDR3 residues: CASSFPKGGETQYF. The CDR3 coding sequence is TGTGCCAGCTCATTCCCAAAAGGAGGAGAGACCCAGTACTTC.